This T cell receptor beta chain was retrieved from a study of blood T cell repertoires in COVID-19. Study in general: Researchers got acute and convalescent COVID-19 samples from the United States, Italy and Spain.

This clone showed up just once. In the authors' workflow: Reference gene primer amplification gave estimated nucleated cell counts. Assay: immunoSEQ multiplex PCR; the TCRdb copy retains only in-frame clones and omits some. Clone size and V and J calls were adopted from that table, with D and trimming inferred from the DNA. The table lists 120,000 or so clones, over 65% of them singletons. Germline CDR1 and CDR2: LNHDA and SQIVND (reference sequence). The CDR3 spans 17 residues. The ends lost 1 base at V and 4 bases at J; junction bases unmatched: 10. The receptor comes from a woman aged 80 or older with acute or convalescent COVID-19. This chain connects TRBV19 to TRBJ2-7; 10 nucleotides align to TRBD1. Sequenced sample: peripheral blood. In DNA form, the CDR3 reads TGTGCCAGTAGTATAGGCGAAGGTCGGGACAGGGGATACGAGCAGTACTTC. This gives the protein CASSIGEGRDRGYEQYF.